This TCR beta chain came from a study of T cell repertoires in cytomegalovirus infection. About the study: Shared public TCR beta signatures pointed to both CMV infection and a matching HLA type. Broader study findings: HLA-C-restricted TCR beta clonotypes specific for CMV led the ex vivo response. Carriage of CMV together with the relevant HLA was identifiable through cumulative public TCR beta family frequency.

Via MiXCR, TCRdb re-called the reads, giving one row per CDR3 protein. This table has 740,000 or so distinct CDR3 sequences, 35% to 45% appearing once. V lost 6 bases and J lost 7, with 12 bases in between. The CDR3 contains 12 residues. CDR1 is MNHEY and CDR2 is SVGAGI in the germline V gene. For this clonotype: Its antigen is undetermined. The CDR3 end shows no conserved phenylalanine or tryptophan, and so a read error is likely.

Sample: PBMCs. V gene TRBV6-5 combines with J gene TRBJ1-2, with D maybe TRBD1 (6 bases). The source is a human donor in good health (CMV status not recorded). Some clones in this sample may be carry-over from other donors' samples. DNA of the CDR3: TGTGCCAGCAGGAAGACAGGTGTTGGCTACACCTTA. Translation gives CASRKTGVGYTL.